The 18 T cell receptor beta chains given below trace back to one sample, sequenced in a study of T-cell reconstitution after alpha-beta-depleted transplantation in children. It was with unique molecular identifiers that the TCRbeta library was prepared. TCRdb re-analysed the PCR reads in MiXCR, keeping a single row per CDR3 protein. This table holds more than 550,000 distinct CDR3 sequences, approximately 10% found once. The sequenced sample was PBMCs from the stem cell graft donor, obtained from the stem cell graft. Receptors were obtained from a human donor who donated a stem cell graft to a child with acute myeloid leukemia.

The CDR3 DNA follows: TGCAGTGCTAGCCCCCTAAATGAGCAGTTCTTC. Translating it yields CSASPLNEQFF. The chain is built from TRBV20-1 and TRBJ2-1; the D is unclear. The CDR3 has 11 amino acids. V lost 3 bases and J lost 7, with 7 bases in between. The germline gives CDR1 DFQATT, CDR2 SNEGSKA (reference sequence).

V usage is TRBV15 and J usage is TRBJ2-7, with 13 nucleotides matching TRBD2. The CDR3 is 17 residues long. Unmatched junction bases numbered 11, after V lost 2 bases and J lost 7 bases. CDR1 is LNHNV, CDR2 YYDKDF, per germline (reference sequence). The CDR3 here is CATSRLTGLAGSGEQYF. CDR3 nucleotides: TGTGCCACCAGCAGACTCACGGGACTAGCGGGATCGGGAGAGCAGTACTTC.

The sample holds many counts of this clonotype. The rearrangement links TRBV20-1 to TRBJ2-3, with TRBD2 matching 7 bases. Trimming cost V 3 bases and J 3 bases; bases outside gene matches: 3. Germline CDR1 and CDR2: DFQATT and SNEGSKA (reference sequence). The CDR3 is made up of 13 amino acids. The CDR3 DNA reads as TGCAGTGCTAGCTACGGGAGGACAGATACGCAGTATTTT. The encoded protein is CSASYGRTDTQYF.

The table lists this clonotype with many counts. The gene calls are TRBV5-1 and TRBJ2-1; TRBD2 matches at 9 bases. This CDR3 has 15 residues. After removal of 4 bases from V and 7 bases from J, the junction contained 9 bases not matched to a gene. Germline CDR1 reads SGHRS; CDR2 reads YFSETQ. The CDR3 reads CASSLRASGDNEQFF. The CDR3 DNA reads TGCGCCAGCAGCCTGAGGGCTAGCGGGGATAATGAGCAGTTCTTC.

There are many counts of this clonotype. The junction departs from the called germline gene at one end, perhaps through a read error. The chain uses TRBV7-7 and TRBJ2-2; TRBD1 agrees at 8 bases. This CDR3 is built from 15 residues. CDR1 and CDR2 from the germline V gene are SSHAT and FNYEAQ (reference sequence). The CDR3 loop is CASSKDRVYTGELFF. The CDR3 DNA is TGTGCTAGCAGCAAGGACAGGGTTTACACCGGGGAGCTGTTTTTT.

The table lists this clonotype with a few counts. The chain is built from TRBV11-1 and TRBJ2-3; D gene unclear. Trimming removed 2 bases from V and 0 bases from J, with 18 bases in between. The germline gives CDR1 SGHAT, CDR2 FQDESV (reference sequence). CDR3 length: 18 amino acids. The CDR3: CASSLFPRTDYSTDTQYF. The DNA of the CDR3 is TGTGCCAGCAGCTTATTTCCGAGAACCGATTATAGCACAGATACGCAGTATTTT.

This clonotype was picked up a small number of times. The genes are TRBV7-8 and TRBJ1-4; D remains unclear. Trimming stripped 5 bases from V and 3 bases from J, with 10 bases between. Germline CDR1 SGHVS, CDR2 FQNEAQ. This CDR3 has 14 residues. CDR3 sequence: CASSLLRSNEKLFF. The CDR3 DNA reads as TGTGCCAGCAGCCTCCTCCGTTCTAATGAAAAACTGTTTTTT.

This clonotype showed up just a few times. The J gene is TRBJ2-1, the V gene TRBV20-1; 10 nucleotides align to TRBD2. Germline V gives CDR1 DFQATT, CDR2 SNEGSKA (reference sequence). The trim removed 0 bases at V and 3 bases at J, leaving 8 bases unmatched. The CDR3 runs 17 residues. CDR3 nucleotides: TGCAGTGCTAGAGATCTCAGCGGGAGGGCCAACTACAATGAGCAGTTCTTC. Protein sequence: CSARDLSGRANYNEQFF.

This clonotype showed up just a few times. The CDR3 DNA reads TGTGCCAGCAGCCAGGGTGTTCCCCAAGAAAAACTGTTTTTT. Amino acids: CASSQGVPQEKLFF. V usage is TRBV7-2 and J usage is TRBJ1-4, with D perhaps TRBD1 (5 bases). Germline lookup yields CDR1 SGHTA and CDR2 FQGNSA. The V gene lost 5 bases and the J gene lost 8 bases, with 15 bases spanning the gap. The CDR3 has 14 amino acids.

The table lists this clonotype with a few counts. The J gene is TRBJ2-7, the V gene TRBV7-3, with D possibly matching TRBD2 (6 bases). V lost 3 bases and J 8 bases, leaving 20 bases between the germline ends. There are 15 residues in the CDR3. Germline lookup yields CDR1 SGHTA and CDR2 FQGTGA. CDR3: CASSLKGDSPSQQYF. The CDR3 bases are TGTGCCAGCAGCTTGAAAGGGGACTCACCCTCGCAGCAGTACTTC.

V and J are TRBV28 and TRBJ2-5, with D possibly TRBD2 on 5 matching bases. Trimming left V 2 bases short and J 5 bases short, with 15 bases between. The V gene's germline CDR1 is MDHEN and CDR2 SYDVKM. This CDR3 comprises 15 residues. In DNA form, the CDR3 reads TGTGCCAGCAGTTTACCCCGGACTCCCTCGGAGACCCAGTACTTC. It is translated as CASSLPRTPSETQYF.

The V gene is TRBV6-5, the J gene TRBJ1-2, with D maybe TRBD1 (6 bases). Trimming pared 2 bases from V and 6 bases from J, leaving 13 bases between. The CDR3 spans 14 residues. Germline CDR1 MNHEY, CDR2 SVGAGI. The CDR3 nucleotides are TGTGCCAGCAGTTACGTGGGGGGGGCTCATGGCTACACCTTC. It encodes CASSYVGGAHGYTF.

A few counts support this clonotype. The V call is TRBV20-1, the J call TRBJ1-2; D is unclear. This CDR3 has 11 residues. Per the germline V gene, CDR1 is DFQATT and CDR2 is SNEGSKA (reference sequence). The CDR3 sequence is CSASWVYGYTF. The CDR3 bases are TGCAGCGCCTCCTGGGTCTATGGCTACACCTTC.

This clonotype has just a few counts. The gene calls are TRBV7-9 and TRBJ1-1; D is undetermined. From germline, CDR1 is SEHNR and CDR2 FQNEAQ (reference sequence). V lost 5 bases and J lost 0, with 10 bases in between. The CDR3 runs 14 residues. The CDR3 region has the DNA TGTGCCAGCAGCCCGACCGAGATGAACACTGAAGCTTTCTTT. This codes for CASSPTEMNTEAFF.

J is TRBJ2-7 and V is TRBV7-9, with TRBD2 matching 10 bases. The CDR3 spans 17 residues. Trimming removed 1 base from V and 1 base from J; junction bases left unmatched: 7. Germline V CDR1 and CDR2: SEHNR, FQNEAQ (reference sequence). CDR3 nucleotide sequence: TGTGCCAGCAGCTTAGGACGACTAGCGGGCCAATCCTACGAGCAGTACTTC. Its translation is CASSLGRLAGQSYEQYF.

Many counts were recorded for this clonotype. Given the absence of the conserved phenylalanine or tryptophan at the CDR3 end, a read error is likely. It is unclear where the CDR3 begins or ends on the DNA, so no DNA is shown, and the CDR3 is as TCRdb lists it. This chain joins TRBV12-3 or TRBV12-4 and TRBJ1-2; TRBD1 reflects the table's D call only, with no check against the DNA. The CDR3 is 15 amino acids in total, end residues counted. The CDR3: CASSLGTSSGEVLFS.

In this sample, this clonotype turned up a few times. The V gene is TRBV4-3, the J gene TRBJ1-2; no clear D. V lost 0 bases to trimming and J lost 4 bases, with 12 bases between them. Germline V gene lookup returns CDR1 LGHNA and CDR2 YSLEER. This CDR3 is 15 amino acids long. The CDR3: CASSQDLMAAYGYTF. CDR3 nucleotides: TGCGCCAGCAGCCAAGATCTTATGGCAGCCTATGGCTACACCTTC.

This chain joins TRBV20-1 and TRBJ2-3; 9 nucleotides agree with TRBD1. The germline V gene has CDR1 DFQATT and CDR2 SNEGSKA (reference sequence). Trimming cost V 5 bases and J 7 bases; bases outside gene matches: 10. The CDR3 covers 14 residues. CDR3 amino acids: CSASDRGVLNTQYF. The CDR3 nucleotides read TGCAGTGCTTCAGACAGGGGGGTTCTGAATACGCAGTATTTT.